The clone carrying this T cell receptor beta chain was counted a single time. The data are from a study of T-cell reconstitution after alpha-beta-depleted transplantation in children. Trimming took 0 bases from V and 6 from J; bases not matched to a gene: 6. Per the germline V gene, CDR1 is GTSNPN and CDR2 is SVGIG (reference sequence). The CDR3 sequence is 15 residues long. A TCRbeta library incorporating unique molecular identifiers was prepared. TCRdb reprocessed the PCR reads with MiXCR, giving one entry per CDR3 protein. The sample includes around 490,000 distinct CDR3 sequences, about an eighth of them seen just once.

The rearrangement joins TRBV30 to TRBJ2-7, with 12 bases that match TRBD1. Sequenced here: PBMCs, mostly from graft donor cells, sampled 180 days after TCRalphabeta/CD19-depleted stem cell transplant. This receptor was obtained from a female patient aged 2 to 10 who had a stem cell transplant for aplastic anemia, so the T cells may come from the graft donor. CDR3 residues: CAWSVGTGGLLEQYF. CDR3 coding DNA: TGTGCCTGGAGTGTAGGGACAGGGGGCCTTCTCGAGCAGTACTTC.